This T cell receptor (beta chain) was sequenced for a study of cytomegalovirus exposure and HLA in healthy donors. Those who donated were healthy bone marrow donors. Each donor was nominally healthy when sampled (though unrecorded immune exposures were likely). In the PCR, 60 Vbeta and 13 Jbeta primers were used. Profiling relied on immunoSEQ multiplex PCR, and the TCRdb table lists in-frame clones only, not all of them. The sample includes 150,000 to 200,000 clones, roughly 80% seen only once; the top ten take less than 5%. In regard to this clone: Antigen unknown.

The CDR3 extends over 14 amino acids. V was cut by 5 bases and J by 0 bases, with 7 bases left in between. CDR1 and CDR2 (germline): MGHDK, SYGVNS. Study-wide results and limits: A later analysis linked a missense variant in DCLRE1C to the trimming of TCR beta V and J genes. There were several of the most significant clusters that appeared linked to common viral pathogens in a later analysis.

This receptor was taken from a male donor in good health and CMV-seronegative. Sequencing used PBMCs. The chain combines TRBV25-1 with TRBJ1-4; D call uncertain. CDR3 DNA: TGTGCCAGCAGTATTAGTACAACTAATGAAAAACTGTTTTTT. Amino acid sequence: CASSISTTNEKLFF.